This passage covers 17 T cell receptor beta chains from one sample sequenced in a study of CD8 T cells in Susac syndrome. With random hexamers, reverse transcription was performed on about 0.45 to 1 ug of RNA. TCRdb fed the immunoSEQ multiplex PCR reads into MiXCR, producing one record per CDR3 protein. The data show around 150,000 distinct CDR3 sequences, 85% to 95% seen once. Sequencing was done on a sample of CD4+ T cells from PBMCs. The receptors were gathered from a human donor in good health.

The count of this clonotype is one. As DNA, the CDR3 is TGTGCCAGCAGCTTAGACTGGGGGGGCGAGCAGTACTTC. Encoded protein: CASSLDWGGEQYF. The V and J genes are TRBV7-2 and TRBJ2-7; 7 nucleotides agree with TRBD2. After removal of 1 base from V and 6 bases from J, the junction contained 3 bases not matched to a gene. CDR1 and CDR2 (germline): SGHTA, FQGNSA. This CDR3 region has 13 residues.

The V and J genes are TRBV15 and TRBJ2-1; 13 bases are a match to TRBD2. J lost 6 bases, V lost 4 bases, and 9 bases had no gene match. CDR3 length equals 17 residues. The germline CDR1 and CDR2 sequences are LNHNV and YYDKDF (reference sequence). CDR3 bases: TGTGCCACCAGCACCCCCGTGACTAGCGGGGGGTCCAATGAGCAGTTCTTC. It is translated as CATSTPVTSGGSNEQFF.

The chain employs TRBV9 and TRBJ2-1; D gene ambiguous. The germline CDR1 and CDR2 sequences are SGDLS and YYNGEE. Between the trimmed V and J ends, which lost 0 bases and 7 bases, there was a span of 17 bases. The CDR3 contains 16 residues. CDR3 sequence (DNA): TGTGCCAGCAGCGTAGCGGTAATGCCCCCCCAGAATGAGCAGTTCTTC. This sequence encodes CASSVAVMPPQNEQFF.

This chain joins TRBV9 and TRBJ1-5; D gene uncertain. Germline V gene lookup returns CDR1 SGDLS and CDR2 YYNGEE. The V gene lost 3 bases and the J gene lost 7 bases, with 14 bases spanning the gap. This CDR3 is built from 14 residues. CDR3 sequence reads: CASSEDPSGQPQHF. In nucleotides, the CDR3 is TGTGCCAGCAGCGAGGACCCGTCTGGGCAGCCCCAGCATTTT.

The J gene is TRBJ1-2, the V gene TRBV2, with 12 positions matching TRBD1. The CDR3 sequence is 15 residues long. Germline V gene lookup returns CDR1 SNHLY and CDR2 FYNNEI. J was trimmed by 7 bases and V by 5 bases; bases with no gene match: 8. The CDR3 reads CASSTGQGAQGGYTF. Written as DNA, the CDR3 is TGTGCCAGCAGTACGGGACAGGGGGCTCAAGGTGGCTACACCTTC. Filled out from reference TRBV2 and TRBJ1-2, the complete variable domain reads EPEVTQTPSHQVTQMGQEVILRCVPISNHLYFYWYRQILGQKVEFLVSFYNNEISEKSEIFDDQFSVERPDGSNFTLKIRSTKLEDSAMYFCASSTGQGAQGGYTFGSGTRLTVV.

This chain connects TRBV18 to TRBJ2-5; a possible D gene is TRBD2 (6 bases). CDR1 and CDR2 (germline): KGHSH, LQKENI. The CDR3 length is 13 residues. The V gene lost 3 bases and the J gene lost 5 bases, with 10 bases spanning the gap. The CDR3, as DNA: TGTGCCAGCTCACCTGGACTAATGGAGACCCAGTACTTC. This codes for CASSPGLMETQYF.

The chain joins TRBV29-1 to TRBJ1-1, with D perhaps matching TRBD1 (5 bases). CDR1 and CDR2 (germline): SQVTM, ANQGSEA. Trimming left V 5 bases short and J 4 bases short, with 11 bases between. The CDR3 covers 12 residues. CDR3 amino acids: CSVQGVGTEAFF. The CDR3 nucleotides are TGCAGCGTTCAGGGAGTTGGCACTGAAGCTTTCTTT.

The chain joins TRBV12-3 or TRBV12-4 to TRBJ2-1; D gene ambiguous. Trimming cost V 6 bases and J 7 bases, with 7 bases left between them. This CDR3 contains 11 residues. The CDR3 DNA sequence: TGTGCCAGCAGCTCTACGAATGAGCAGTTCTTC. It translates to CASSSTNEQFF.

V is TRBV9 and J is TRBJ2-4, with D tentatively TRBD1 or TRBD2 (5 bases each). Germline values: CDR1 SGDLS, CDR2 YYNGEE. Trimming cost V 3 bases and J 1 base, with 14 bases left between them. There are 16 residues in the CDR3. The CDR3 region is CASSAGLGDAKNIQYF. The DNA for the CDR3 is TGTGCCAGCAGCGCCGGATTGGGGGATGCCAAAAACATTCAGTACTTC.

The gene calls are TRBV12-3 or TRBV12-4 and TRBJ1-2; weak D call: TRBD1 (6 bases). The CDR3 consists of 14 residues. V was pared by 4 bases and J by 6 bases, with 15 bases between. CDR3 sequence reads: CASSSQSGEDGYTF. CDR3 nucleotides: TGTGCCAGCAGTTCCCAGTCAGGGGAGGATGGCTACACCTTC.

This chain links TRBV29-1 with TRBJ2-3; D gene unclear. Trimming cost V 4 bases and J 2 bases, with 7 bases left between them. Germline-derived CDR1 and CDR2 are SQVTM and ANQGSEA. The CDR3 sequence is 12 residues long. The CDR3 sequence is CSVGHPTDTQYF. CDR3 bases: TGCAGCGTTGGACATCCCACAGATACGCAGTATTTT.

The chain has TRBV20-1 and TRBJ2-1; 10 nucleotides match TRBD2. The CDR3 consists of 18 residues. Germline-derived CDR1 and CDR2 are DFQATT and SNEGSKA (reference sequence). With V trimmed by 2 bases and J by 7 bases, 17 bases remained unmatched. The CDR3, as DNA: TGCAGTGCTAGATCTCCGGACATTCTAGCGGGGGCCGGGAATGAGCAGTTCTTC. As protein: CSARSPDILAGAGNEQFF.

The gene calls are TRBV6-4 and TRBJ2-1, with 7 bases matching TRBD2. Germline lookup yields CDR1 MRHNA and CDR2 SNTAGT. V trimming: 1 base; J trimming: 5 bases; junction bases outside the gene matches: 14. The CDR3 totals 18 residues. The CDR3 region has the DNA TGTGCCAGCAGTGACTTAAAAGGCAAAAGCGGGGACCACAATGAGCAGTTCTTC. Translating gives CASSDLKGKSGDHNEQFF.

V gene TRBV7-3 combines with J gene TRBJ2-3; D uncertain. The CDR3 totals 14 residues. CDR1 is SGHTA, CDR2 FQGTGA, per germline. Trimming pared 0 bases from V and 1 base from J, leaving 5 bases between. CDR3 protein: CASSLTSGTDTQYF. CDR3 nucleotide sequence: TGTGCCAGCAGCTTAACGAGTGGCACAGATACGCAGTATTTT.

Here the CDR3 reads CSAWDDRTTKNIQYF. CDR3 DNA: TGCAGTGCTTGGGACGACAGGACCACCAAAAACATTCAGTACTTC. The V gene is TRBV20-1, the J gene TRBJ2-4; TRBD1 might be the D (6 bases). Per the germline V gene, CDR1 is DFQATT and CDR2 is SNEGSKA (reference sequence). This CDR3 spans 15 amino acids. V was shortened by 5 bases and J by 2 bases, with 16 bases between the two germline ends.

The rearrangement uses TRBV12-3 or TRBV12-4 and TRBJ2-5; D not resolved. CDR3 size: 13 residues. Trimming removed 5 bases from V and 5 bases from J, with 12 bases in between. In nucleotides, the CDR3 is TGTGCCAGCAGTCACCCCCTCGCCGAGACCCAGTACTTC. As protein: CASSHPLAETQYF.

The CDR3: CASSLGQSYYEQYF. CDR3 coding DNA: TGCGCCAGCAGCTTGGGACAGAGTTACTACGAGCAGTACTTC. The chain recombines TRBV5-1 with TRBJ2-7; perhaps TRBD1 as D (5 bases). The V gene's germline CDR1 is SGHRS and CDR2 YFSETQ. The CDR3 contains 14 residues. Between the trimmed V and J ends, which lost 0 bases and 3 bases, there was a span of 10 bases. The whole variable domain, remainder taken from reference TRBV5-1 and TRBJ2-7, is KAGVTQTPRYLIKTRGQQVTLSCSPISGHRSVSWYQQTPGQGLQFLFEYFSETQRNKGNFPGRFSGRQFSNSRSEMNVSTLELGDSALYLCASSLGQSYYEQYFGPGTRLTVT.